This is a list of T cell receptor beta chains from one sample in a study of blood T cell repertoires in COVID-19. Assay used: immunoSEQ multiplex PCR; TCRdb lists only in-frame clones, some missing. The sample lists roughly 43,000 clones, around 89% occurring once. The sequencing input was peripheral blood. All receptors come from a man aged 50 to 60 with active COVID-19. CDR3s include the opening cysteine and the closing phenylalanine or tryptophan. A D gene is named only where the DNA matches it firmly. Part of the rows lack a size; the others show once, few, many or a class for expanded clones.

TRBD1	TRBV2	-	TRBJ2-7	CASRYRGFDNYEQYF	TGTGCCAGCAGGTACAGGGGGTTTGACAACTACGAGCAGTACTTC
-	TRBV15	-	TRBJ2-7	CATSRAFTDSYEQYF	TGTGCCACCAGCAGAGCGTTTACAGATTCCTACGAGCAGTACTTC
TRBD1	TRBV24-1	-	TRBJ2-3	CATSDTGQGEDTQYF	TGTGCCACCAGTGATACGGGACAGGGGGAAGATACGCAGTATTTT
TRBD2	TRBV23-1	few	TRBJ2-3	CASLTAGGHPDTQYF	TGCGCCAGCCTTACCGCGGGGGGGCACCCAGATACGCAGTATTTT
TRBD1	TRBV7-9	-	TRBJ2-7	CASSPGQGWHGEQYF	TGTGCCAGCAGCCCCGGACAGGGCTGGCATGGCGAGCAGTACTTC
-	TRBV29-1	-	TRBJ1-1	CSYQGSWDTEAFF	TGCAGCTACCAGGGTTCGTGGGACACTGAAGCTTTCTTT
-	TRBV29-1	-	TRBJ2-5	CSGEDLGETQYF	TGCAGCGGGGAGGACTTGGGGGAGACCCAGTACTTC
TRBD2	TRBV6-1	-	TRBJ2-3	CASSERVSGGTDTQYF	TGTGCCAGCAGTGAGCGGGTTAGCGGGGGTACAGATACGCAGTATTTT
TRBD1	TRBV19	once	TRBJ1-2	CASSKDRIYGYTF	TGTGCCAGTAGTAAGGACAGGATCTATGGCTACACCTTC
-	TRBV23-1	-	TRBJ2-5	CASSGELLPKGQETQYF	TGCGCCAGCAGTGGCGAGCTCTTACCCAAGGGGCAAGAGACCCAGTACTTC
-	TRBV18	-	TRBJ1-3	CASSPQEPSGNTIYF	TGTGCCAGCTCACCTCAGGAACCCTCTGGAAACACCATATATTTT
-	TRBV5-6	-	TRBJ2-7	CASSLVGQLALYEQYF	TGTGCCAGCAGCTTGGTAGGACAGCTTGCCCTCTACGAGCAGTACTTC
-	TRBV6-2/TRBV6-3	-	TRBJ2-5	CASSLTTLPETQYF	TGTGCCAGCAGCCTAACTACTCTCCCGGAGACCCAGTACTTC
-	TRBV6-5	-	TRBJ2-2	CASSLTTLSTGELFF	TGTGCCAGCAGTTTAACTACACTCAGCACCGGGGAGCTGTTTTTT
-	TRBV6-5	-	TRBJ1-1	CASSYRRGAGTEAFF	TGTGCCAGCAGTTACCGTCGGGGGGCTGGCACTGAAGCTTTCTTT
TRBD2	TRBV10-3	-	TRBJ2-3	CAIRRTSGGADTQYF	TGTGCCATCAGACGGACTAGCGGGGGGGCCGATACGCAGTATTTT
TRBD1	TRBV24-1	-	TRBJ1-5	CATSSGGAGNQPQHF	TGTGCCACCAGTTCAGGGGGCGCGGGCAATCAGCCCCAGCATTTT
-	TRBV5-6	-	TRBJ1-1	CASSSETGGLLMNTEAFF	TGTGCCAGCAGCTCAGAGACGGGAGGTCTCCTTATGAACACTGAAGCTTTCTTT
-	TRBV5-1	-	TRBJ1-1	CASSSVNTEAFF	TGCGCCAGCAGCTCAGTAAACACTGAAGCTTTCTTT
-	TRBV6-4	-	TRBJ1-3	CASSDFLPRDRNTIYF	TGTGCCAGCAGTGACTTTTTGCCCAGGGACAGAAACACCATATATTTT
TRBD1	TRBV5-6	-	TRBJ1-2	CASSFAGGGYTF	TGTGCCAGCAGCTTTGCAGGGGGTGGCTACACCTTC
-	TRBV13	-	TRBJ1-2	CASSLAPIHYGYTF	TGTGCCAGCAGCTTAGCACCTATCCACTATGGCTACACCTTC